This T cell receptor beta chain was captured in a study of blood T cell repertoires in COVID-19 (dated by TCRdb to about 2020). About the study as a whole: Samples from collaborators originated in the United States, Italy and Spain and spanned both the acute and convalescent phases of COVID-19. Where available, HLA class I and class II types were obtained from metadata supplied by the sample provider rather than from assay-based typing. The dataset comprised deeply sampled blood TCRbeta repertoires from subjects exposed to, actively infected with, or recovered from COVID-19. The repertoires were released in a freely available public database meant as a resource for research on the immune response to SARS-CoV-2. Nearly every sample came with metadata listing a de-identified subject ID, COVID-19 status, age in years and sex. The samples were drawn from two sources: the first 160 participants of the ongoing ImmuneRACE study, and approximately 1,300 subjects contributed by 6 global collaborators. The material from the prospective study consisted of cDNA or gDNA derived from T cells, B-cell-depleted T cells, or PBMCs. What the work shows at the level of the full study, not this receptor alone: The quantity of clinical and demographic metadata differed by source and by participant and was supplied without curation.

CDR3 length: 16 amino acids, cysteine to phenylalanine. The entry retains the CDR3 DNA only, 48 bases that are in frame from base 1. From V the trimming removes 4 bases and from J it removes 3 bases, while the gene matches leave 9 bases of the junction unaccounted for. According to the germline V gene (reference sequence), CDR1 reads SGHNT and CDR2 reads YYREEE. Concerning this clone: Its specific antigen is unknown. No quality values exist for individual bases; no much larger clone is one base distant.

TCRbeta CDR3 regions were amplified from genomic DNA using the immunoSEQ Assay, a bias-controlled multiplex PCR. The original pipeline was this. Within the assay, amplification of reference gene primers was used to estimate how many nucleated cells each sample contained. To quantify the absolute abundance of each unique TCRbeta CDR3 rearrangement, sequence reads were collapsed and filtered. For each sample, productive Simpson clonality was calculated as the square root of Simpson's diversity index over productive rearrangements. This is the immuneACCESS table as TCRdb keeps it, with only in-frame sequences that have V and J called. A part of the clones is gone; compared with another copy, unresolved V genes explain less than half, and the rest is unexplained. V and J calls and clone size are copied from that table; D and trimming were computed from the DNA. Counted in this sample were hundreds of thousands of clones; around 90% of them appeared once. The top ten hold approximately 12% of the sample.

Samples from volunteer blood donors who had recovered from COVID-19 were contributed by a second Seattle source. Each collaborating institution followed its own protocols to collect whole blood in K2EDTA tubes. Collaborator samples were shipped for TCRbeta analysis as frozen whole blood, isolated PBMCs, or DNA extracted from either sample type. The TCR comes from a woman between 18 and 29 years old who had recovered from COVID-19. Sequenced: peripheral blood. The chain was built from TRBV5-4 and TRBJ2-7, with TRBD2 identical over 11 junction bases. The CDR3: CASSPRTSGGNYEQYF. The DNA sequence follows: TGTGCCAGCAGCCCACGAACTAGCGGGGGAAACTACGAGCAGTACTTC.